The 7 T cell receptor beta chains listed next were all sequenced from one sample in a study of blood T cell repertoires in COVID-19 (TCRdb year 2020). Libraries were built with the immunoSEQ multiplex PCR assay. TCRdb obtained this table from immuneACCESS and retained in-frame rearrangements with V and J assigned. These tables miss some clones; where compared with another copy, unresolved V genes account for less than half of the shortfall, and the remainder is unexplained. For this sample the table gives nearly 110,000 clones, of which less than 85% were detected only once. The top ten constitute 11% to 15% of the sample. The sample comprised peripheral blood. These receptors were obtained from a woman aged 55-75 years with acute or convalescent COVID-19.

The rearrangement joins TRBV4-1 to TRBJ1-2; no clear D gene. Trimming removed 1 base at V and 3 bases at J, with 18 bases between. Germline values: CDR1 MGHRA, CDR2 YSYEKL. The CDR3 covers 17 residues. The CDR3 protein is CASSQAPPGQRDYGYTF. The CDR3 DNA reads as TGCGCCAGCAGCCAAGCTCCCCCTGGGCAACGAGACTATGGCTACACCTTC.

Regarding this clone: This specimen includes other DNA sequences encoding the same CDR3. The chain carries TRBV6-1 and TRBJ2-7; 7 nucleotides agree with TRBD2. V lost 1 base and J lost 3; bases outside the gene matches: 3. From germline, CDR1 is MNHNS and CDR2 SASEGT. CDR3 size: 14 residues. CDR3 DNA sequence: TGTGCCAGCAGTGAAGGGGGGACTAACTACGAGCAGTACTTC. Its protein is CASSEGGTNYEQYF.

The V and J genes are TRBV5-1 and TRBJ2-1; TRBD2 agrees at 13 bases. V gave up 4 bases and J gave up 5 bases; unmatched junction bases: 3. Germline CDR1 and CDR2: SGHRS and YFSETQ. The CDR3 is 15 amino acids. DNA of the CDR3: TGCGCCAGCAGCCTGACTAGCGGGGGGCACAATGAGCAGTTCTTC. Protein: CASSLTSGGHNEQFF.

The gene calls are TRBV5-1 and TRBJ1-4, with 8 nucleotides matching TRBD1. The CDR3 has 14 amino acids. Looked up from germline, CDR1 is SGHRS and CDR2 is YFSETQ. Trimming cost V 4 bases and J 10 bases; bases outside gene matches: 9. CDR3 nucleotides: TGCGCCAGCAGCCCGGGACAGGCCAGCGGAAAACTGTTTTTT. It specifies CASSPGQASGKLFF.

CDR3: CASSGTRGAEAFF. The CDR3 nucleotides are TGTGCCAGCAGCGGGACTCGTGGGGCTGAAGCTTTCTTT. The chain combines TRBV11-2 with TRBJ1-1; maybe TRBD1 (5 bases). This CDR3 comprises 13 residues. In germline, CDR1 is SGHAT, CDR2 FQNNGV. Deletions cut 5 bases from V and 6 bases from J, with 13 bases between.

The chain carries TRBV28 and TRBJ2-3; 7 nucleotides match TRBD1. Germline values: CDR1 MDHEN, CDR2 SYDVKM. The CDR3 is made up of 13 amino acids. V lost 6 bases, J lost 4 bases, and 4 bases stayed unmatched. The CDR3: CASSFDRADTQYF. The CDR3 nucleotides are TGTGCCAGCAGCTTCGACAGGGCAGATACGCAGTATTTT.

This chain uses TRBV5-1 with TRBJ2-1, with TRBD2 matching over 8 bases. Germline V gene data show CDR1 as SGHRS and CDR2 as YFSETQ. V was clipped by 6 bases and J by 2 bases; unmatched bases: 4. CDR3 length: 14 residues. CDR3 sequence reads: CASTRGGPYNEQFF. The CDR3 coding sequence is TGCGCCAGCACCCGGGGGGGCCCCTACAATGAGCAGTTCTTC.